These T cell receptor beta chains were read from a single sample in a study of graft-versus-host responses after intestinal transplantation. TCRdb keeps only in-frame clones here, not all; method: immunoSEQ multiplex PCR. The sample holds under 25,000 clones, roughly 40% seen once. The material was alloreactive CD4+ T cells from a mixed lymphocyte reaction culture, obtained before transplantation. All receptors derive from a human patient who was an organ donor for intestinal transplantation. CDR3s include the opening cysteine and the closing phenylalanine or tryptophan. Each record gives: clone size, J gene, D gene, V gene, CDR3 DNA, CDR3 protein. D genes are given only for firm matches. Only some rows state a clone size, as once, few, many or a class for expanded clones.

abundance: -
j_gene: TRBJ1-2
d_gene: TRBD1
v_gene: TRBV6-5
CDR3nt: TGTGCCAGCAGTAACCTCAGGGGGGGCTATGGCTACACCTTC
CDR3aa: CASSNLRGGYGYTF

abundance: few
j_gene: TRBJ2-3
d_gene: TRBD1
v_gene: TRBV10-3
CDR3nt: TGTGCCATCAGCCGATTTAGGGGGCCATCAGATACGCAGTATTTT
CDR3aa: CAISRFRGPSDTQYF

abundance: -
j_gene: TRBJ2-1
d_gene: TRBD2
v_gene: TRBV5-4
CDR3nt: TGTGCCAGCAGCTGGGGCGGGAGGGCCTTTGAGCAGTTCTTC
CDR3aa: CASSWGGRAFEQFF

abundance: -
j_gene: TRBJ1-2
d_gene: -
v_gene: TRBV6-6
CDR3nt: TGTGCCAGCAGGCTTTCCGGGGGCTACACCTTC
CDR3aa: CASRLSGGYTF

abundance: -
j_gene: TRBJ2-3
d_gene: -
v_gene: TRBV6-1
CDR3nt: TGTGCCAGCAGTTCAAGCACAGATACGCAGTATTTT
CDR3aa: CASSSSTDTQYF

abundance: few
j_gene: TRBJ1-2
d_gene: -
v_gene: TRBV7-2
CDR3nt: TGTGCCAGCAGCTTATATGAGGGCTATGGCTACACCTTC
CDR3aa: CASSLYEGYGYTF

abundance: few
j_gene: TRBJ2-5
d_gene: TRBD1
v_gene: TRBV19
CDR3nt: TGTGCCAGTAGTCCCCGTACGGGACAGGCCCGGCGGAAAGAGACCCAGTACTTC
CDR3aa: CASSPRTGQARRKETQYF

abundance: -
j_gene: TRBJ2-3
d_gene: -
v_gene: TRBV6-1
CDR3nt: TGTGCCAGCAGCTTAGATACAGATACGCAGTATTTT
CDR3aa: CASSLDTDTQYF

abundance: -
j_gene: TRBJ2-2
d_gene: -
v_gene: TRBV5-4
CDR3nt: TGTGCCAGCAGCTTGAAGGTTGGGGGCGACACCGGGGAGCTGTTTTTT
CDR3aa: CASSLKVGGDTGELFF

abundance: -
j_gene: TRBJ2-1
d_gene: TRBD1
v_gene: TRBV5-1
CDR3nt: TGCGCCAGCAGCCCGCAGAAAACCGGGACAGTTTTAGGCGATGAGCAGTTCTTC
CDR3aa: CASSPQKTGTVLGDEQFF

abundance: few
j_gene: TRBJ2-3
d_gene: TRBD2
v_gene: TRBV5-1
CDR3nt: TGCGCCAGCAGCTTGGGGGCAGCTAGCGGACCAGCTAGCACAGATACGCAGTATTTT
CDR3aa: CASSLGAASGPASTDTQYF

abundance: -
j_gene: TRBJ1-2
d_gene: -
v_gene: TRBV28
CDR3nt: TGTGCCAGCAGTTTATTACCCCTCTATGGCTACACCTTC
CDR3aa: CASSLLPLYGYTF

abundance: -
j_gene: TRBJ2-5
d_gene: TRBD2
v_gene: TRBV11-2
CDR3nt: TGTGCCAGCAGCTTAGTGGGAACGGGGCTAGCGGGGGGGTCCCAGTACTTC
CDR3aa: CASSLVGTGLAGGSQYF

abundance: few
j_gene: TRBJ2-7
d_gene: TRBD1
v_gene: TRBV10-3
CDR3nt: TGTGCCATCAGCGTCCGGGACAGGGGATGGTACGAGCAGTACTTC
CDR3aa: CAISVRDRGWYEQYF

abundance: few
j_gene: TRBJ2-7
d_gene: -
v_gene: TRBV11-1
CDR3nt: TGTGCCAGCAGCTTATCCGGGACGGGTTCCTACGAGCAGTACTTC
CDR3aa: CASSLSGTGSYEQYF

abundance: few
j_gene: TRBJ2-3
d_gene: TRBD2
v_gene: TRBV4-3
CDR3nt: TGCGCCAGCAGCCAAGATCCGCGGGGGACGCTCTCAGATACGCAGTATTTT
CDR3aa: CASSQDPRGTLSDTQYF

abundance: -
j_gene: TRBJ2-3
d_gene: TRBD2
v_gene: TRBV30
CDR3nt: TGTGCCTGGAGTTCTAGTTTTGGCCTAGCGGCAGATACGCAGTATTTT
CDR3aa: CAWSSSFGLAADTQYF

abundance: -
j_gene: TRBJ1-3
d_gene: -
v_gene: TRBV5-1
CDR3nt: TGCGCCAGCAGCCTACAGGGTGGAAACACCATATATTTT
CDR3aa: CASSLQGGNTIYF

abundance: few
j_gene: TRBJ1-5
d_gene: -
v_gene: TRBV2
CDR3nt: TGTGCCAGCAGTGATGGCAGGGAGGGCAATCAGCCCCAGCATTTT
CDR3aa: CASSDGREGNQPQHF

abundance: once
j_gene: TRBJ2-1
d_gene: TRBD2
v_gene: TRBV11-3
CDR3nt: TGTGCCAGCAGCTTATGGGTAGCGGGATACAATGAGCAGTTCTTC
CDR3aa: CASSLWVAGYNEQFF

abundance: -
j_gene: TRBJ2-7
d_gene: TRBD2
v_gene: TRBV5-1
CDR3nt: TGCGCCAGCAGCTCGATGCCTGAAGGACTAGCGGGAGCCGAGCAGTACTTC
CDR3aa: CASSSMPEGLAGAEQYF

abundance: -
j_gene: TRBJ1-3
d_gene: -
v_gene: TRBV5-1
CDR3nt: TGCGCCAGCAGCCCTGGGACGCCCTTCACTGGAAACACCATATATTTT
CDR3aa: CASSPGTPFTGNTIYF

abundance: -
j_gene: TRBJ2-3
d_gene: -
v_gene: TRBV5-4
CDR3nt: TGTGCCAGCGCGGGGCGGAACACAGATACGCAGTATTTT
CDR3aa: CASAGRNTDTQYF

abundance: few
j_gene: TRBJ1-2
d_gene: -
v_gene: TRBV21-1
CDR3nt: TGTGCCAGCAGCAAAGCAGGGAACTATGGCTACACCTTC
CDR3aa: CASSKAGNYGYTF

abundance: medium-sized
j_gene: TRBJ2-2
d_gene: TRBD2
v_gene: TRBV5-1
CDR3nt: TGCGCCAGCAGCTTGGCCCCTAGCGGCCCCACCGGGGAGCTGTTTTTT
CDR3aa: CASSLAPSGPTGELFF

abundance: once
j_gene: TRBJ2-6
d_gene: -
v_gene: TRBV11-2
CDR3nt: TGTGCCAGCAGCACCCGACAGCACTCCTCTGGGGCCAACGTCCTGACTTTC
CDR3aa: CASSTRQHSSGANVLTF

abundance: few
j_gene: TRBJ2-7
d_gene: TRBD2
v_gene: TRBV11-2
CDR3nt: TGTGCCAGCAGCCCGGGACTAGCGGGAGAAGTGTACGAGCAGTACTTC
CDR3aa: CASSPGLAGEVYEQYF

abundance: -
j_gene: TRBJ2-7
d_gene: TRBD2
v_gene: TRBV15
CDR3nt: TGTGCCACCAGCAGGCTAGCGGGAGACTACGAGCAGTACTTC
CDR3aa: CATSRLAGDYEQYF

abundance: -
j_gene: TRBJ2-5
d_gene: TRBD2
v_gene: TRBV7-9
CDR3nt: TGTGCCAGCAGCCCGGGACTAGCGGGGGCACAAGAGACCCAGTACTTC
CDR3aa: CASSPGLAGAQETQYF

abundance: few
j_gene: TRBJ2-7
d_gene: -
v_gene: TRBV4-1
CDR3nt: TGCGCCAGCAGCGAATCCCCGACAGTTTACGAGCAGTACTTC
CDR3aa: CASSESPTVYEQYF

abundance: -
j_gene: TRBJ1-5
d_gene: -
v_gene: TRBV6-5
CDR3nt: TGTGCCAGCACCGATCAAACAGGGTTCAATCAGCCCCAGCATTTT
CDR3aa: CASTDQTGFNQPQHF

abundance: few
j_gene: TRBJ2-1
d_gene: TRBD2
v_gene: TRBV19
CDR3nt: TGTGCCAGTAGTAGGACTAGCGGGACGAGCTCCTACAATGAGCAGTTCTTC
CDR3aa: CASSRTSGTSSYNEQFF

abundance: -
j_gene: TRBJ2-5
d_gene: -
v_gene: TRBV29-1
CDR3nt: TGCAGCGTCCTAGACTCCAACGGAGAGACCCAGTACTTC
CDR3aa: CSVLDSNGETQYF

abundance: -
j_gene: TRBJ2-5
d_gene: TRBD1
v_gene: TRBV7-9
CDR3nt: TGTGCCAGCAGCTTAGGGCCAGGGGGCCTCAAAACTCCCCGGTACTTC
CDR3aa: CASSLGPGGLKTPRYF

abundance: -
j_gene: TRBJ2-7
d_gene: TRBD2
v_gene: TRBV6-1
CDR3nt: TGTGCCAGCAGGCTACTAGCGGGAGGAACCTACGAGCAGTACTTC
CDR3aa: CASRLLAGGTYEQYF

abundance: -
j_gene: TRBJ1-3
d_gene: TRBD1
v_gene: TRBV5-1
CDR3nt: TGCGCCAGCAGCCAACAGGGGGAAGGAAACACCATATATTTT
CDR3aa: CASSQQGEGNTIYF

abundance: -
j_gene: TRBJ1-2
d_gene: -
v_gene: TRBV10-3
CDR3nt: TGTGCCACCCATTCTCAGAGGATCGGCTATGGCTACACCTTC
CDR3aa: CATHSQRIGYGYTF

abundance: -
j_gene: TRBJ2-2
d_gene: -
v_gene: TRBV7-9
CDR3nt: TGTGCCAGCAACCTCAACACCGGGGAGCTGTTTTTT
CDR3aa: CASNLNTGELFF

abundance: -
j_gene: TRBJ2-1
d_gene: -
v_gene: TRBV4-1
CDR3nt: TGCGCCAGCAGCCGGAACCGGGACACCACCTACAATGAGCAGTTCTTC
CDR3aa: CASSRNRDTTYNEQFF

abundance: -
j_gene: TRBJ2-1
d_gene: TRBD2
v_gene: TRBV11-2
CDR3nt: TGTGCCAGCAGCTTACAGACTAGCGGGAGCAATGAGCAGTTCTTC
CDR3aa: CASSLQTSGSNEQFF

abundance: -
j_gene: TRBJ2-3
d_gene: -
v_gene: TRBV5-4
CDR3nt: TGTGCCAGCAGCTTGGACACAGATACGCAGTATTTT
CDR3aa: CASSLDTDTQYF

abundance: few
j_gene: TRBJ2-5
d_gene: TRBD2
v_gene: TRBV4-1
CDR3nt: TGCGCCAGCAGCCACCCCGGACTAGCGGGAGGCCCCTACCAAGAGACCCAGTACTTC
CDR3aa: CASSHPGLAGGPYQETQYF

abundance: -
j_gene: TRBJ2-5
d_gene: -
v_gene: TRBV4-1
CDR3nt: TGCGCCAGCAGCCAAGAGAGTCGTCAAGAGACCCAGTACTTC
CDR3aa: CASSQESRQETQYF

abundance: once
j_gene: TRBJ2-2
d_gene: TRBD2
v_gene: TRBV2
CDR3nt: TGTGCCAGCAGTGAAGGACTAGCCAACACCGGGGAGCTGTTTTTT
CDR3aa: CASSEGLANTGELFF

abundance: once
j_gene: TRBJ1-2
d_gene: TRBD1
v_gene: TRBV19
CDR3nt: TGTGCCAGTAGTATTCAGGGGGGGTATGGCTACACCTTC
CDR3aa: CASSIQGGYGYTF

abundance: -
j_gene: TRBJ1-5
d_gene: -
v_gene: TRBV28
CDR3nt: TGTGCCAGCAGTTCCGAGGGGGGTAATAGCAATCAGCCCCAGCATTTT
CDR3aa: CASSSEGGNSNQPQHF

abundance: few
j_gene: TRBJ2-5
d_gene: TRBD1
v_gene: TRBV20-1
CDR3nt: TGCAGCCCGGGACAGGGAGAGACCCAGTACTTC
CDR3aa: CSPGQGETQYF